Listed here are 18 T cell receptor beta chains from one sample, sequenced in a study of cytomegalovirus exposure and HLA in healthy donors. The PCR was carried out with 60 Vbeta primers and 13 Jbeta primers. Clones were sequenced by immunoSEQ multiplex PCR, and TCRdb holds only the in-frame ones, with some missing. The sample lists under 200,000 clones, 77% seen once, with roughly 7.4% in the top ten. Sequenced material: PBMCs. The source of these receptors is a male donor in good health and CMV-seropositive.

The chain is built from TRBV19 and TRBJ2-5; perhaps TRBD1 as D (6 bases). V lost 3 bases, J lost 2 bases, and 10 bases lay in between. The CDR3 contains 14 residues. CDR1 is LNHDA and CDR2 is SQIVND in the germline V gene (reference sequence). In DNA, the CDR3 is TGTGCCAGTAGTATTAGAGGGGGTCAAGAGACCCAGTACTTC. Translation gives CASSIRGGQETQYF.

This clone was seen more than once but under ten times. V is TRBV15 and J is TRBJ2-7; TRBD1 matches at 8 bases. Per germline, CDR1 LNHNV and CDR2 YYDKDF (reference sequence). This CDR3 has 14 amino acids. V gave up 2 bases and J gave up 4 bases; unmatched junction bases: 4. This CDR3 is CATSRSTGGYEQYF. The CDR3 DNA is TGTGCCACCAGCAGATCTACAGGGGGATACGAGCAGTACTTC.

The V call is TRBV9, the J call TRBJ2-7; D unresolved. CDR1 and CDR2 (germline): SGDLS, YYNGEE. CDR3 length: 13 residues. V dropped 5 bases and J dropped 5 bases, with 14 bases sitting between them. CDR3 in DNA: TGTGCCAGCAGTCCGAGCCTAGTGGACGAGCAGTACTTC. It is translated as CASSPSLVDEQYF. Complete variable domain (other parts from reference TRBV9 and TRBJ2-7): DSGVTQTPKHLITATGQRVTLRCSPRSGDLSVYWYQQSLDQGLQFLIQYYNGEERAKGNILERFSAQQFPDLHSELNLSSLELGDSALYFCASSPSLVDEQYFGPGTRLTVT.

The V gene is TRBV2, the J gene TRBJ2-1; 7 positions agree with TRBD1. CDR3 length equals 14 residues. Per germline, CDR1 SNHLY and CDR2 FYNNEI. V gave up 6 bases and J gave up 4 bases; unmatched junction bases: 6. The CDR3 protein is CASRDREEYNEQFF. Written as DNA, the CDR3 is TGTGCCAGCAGAGACAGGGAAGAGTACAATGAGCAGTTCTTC. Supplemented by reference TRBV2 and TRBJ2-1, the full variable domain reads EPEVTQTPSHQVTQMGQEVILRCVPISNHLYFYWYRQILGQKVEFLVSFYNNEISEKSEIFDDQFSVERPDGSNFTLKIRSTKLEDSAMYFCASRDREEYNEQFFGPGTRLTVL.

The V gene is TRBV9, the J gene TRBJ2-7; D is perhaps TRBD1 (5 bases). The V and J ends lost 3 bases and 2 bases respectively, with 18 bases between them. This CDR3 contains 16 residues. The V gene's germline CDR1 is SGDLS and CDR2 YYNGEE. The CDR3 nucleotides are TGTGCCAGCAGCGAGGGTGGGGCGAACGGTCCCTACGAGCAGTACTTC. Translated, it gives CASSEGGANGPYEQYF. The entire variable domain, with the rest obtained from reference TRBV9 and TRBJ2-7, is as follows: DSGVTQTPKHLITATGQRVTLRCSPRSGDLSVYWYQQSLDQGLQFLIQYYNGEERAKGNILERFSAQQFPDLHSELNLSSLELGDSALYFCASSEGGANGPYEQYFGPGTRLTVT.

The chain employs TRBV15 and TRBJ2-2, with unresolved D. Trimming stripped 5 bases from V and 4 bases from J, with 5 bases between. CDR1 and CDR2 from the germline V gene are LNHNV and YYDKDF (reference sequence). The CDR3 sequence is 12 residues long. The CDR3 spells CATSPTTGELFF. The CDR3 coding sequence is TGTGCCACCAGCCCTACCACCGGGGAGCTGTTTTTT.

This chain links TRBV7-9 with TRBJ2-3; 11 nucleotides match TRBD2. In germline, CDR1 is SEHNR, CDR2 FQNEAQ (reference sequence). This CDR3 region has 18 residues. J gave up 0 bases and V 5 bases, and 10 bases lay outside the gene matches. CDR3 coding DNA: TGTGCCAGCAGCCACGGGTCTAGCGGGGGGCCTAGCACAGATACGCAGTATTTT. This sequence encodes CASSHGSSGGPSTDTQYF.

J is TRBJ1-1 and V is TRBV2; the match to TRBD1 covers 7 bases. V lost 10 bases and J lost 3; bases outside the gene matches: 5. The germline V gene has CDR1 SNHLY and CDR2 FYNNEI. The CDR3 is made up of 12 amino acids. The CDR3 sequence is CAIDRADTEAFF. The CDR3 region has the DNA TGTGCCATCGACAGGGCCGACACTGAAGCTTTCTTT. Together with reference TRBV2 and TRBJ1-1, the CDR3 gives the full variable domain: EPEVTQTPSHQVTQMGQEVILRCVPISNHLYFYWYRQILGQKVEFLVSFYNNEISEKSEIFDDQFSVERPDGSNFTLKIRSTKLEDSAMYFCAIDRADTEAFFGQGTRLTVV.

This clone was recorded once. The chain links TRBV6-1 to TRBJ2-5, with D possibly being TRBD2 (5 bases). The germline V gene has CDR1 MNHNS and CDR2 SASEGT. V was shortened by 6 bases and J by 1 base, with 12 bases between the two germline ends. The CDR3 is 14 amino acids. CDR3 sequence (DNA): TGTGCCAGCAGCGATGGACTCTTCCAAGAGACCCAGTACTTC. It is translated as CASSDGLFQETQYF.

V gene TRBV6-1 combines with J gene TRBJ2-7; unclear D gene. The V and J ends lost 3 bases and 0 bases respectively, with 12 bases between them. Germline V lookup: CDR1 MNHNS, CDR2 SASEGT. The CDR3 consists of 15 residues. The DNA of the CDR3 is TGTGCCAGCAGTGACCCGGGTCCTAGCTCCTACGAGCAGTACTTC. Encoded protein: CASSDPGPSSYEQYF.

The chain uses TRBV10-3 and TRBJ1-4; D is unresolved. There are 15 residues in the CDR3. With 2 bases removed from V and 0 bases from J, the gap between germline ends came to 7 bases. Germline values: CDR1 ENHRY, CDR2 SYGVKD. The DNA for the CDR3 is TGTGCCATCAGTGAGCGGGTCGCAACTAATGAAAAACTGTTTTTT. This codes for CAISERVATNEKLFF.

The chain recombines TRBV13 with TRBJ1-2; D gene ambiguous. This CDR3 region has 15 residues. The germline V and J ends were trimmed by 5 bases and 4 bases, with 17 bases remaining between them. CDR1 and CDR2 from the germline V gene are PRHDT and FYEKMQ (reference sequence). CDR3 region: CASSPFQAHGYGYTF. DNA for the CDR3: TGTGCCAGCAGCCCATTTCAGGCTCATGGCTATGGCTACACCTTC.

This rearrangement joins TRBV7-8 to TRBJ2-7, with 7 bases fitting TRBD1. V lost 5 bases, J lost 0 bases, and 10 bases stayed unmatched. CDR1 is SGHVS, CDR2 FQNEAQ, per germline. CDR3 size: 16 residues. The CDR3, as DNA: TGTGCCAGCAGCCAGCCGGGACAGCCTAGCTCCTACGAGCAGTACTTC. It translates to CASSQPGQPSSYEQYF.

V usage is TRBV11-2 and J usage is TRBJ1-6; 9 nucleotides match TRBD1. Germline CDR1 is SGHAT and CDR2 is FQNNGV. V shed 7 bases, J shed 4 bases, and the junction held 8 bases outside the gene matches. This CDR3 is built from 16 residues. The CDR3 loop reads CASTSKGTGYNSPLHF. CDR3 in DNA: TGTGCCAGCACCTCTAAGGGGACAGGGTATAATTCACCCCTCCACTTT.

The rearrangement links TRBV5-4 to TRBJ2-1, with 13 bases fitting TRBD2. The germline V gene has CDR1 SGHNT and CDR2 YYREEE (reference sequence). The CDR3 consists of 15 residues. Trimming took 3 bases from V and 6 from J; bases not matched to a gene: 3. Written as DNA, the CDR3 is TGTGCCAGCAGCTCGGGACTAGCGGGGATCAATGAGCAGTTCTTC. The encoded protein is CASSSGLAGINEQFF.

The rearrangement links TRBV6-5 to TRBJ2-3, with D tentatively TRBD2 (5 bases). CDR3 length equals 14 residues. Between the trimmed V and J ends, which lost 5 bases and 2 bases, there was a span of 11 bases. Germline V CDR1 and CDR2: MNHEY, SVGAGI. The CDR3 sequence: CASSGGQATDTQYF. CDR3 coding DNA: TGTGCCAGCAGTGGCGGGCAGGCCACAGATACGCAGTATTTT.

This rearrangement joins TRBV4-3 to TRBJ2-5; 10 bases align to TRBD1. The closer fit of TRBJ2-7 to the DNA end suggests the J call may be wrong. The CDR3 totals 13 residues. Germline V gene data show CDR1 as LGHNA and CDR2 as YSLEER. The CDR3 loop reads CASSRGQGGEQYF. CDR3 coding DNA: TGCGCCAGCTCCCGAGGACAGGGGGGCGAGCAGTACTTC.

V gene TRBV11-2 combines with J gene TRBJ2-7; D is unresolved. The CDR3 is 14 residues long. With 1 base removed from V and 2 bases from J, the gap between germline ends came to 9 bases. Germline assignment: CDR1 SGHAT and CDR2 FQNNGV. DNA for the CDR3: TGTGCCAGCAGCTTAGCTCTCCCGGCCTACGAGCAGTACTTC. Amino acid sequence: CASSLALPAYEQYF.